The entry below describes one TCR beta chain. The CDR3 runs to 14 residues. Germline CDR1 reads SGDLS; CDR2 reads YYNGEE. The V and J ends lost 3 bases and 4 bases respectively, with 13 bases between them. The data were taken from a study of blood T cell repertoires in COVID-19. Assay used: immunoSEQ multiplex PCR; TCRdb lists only in-frame clones, some missing. The sample holds about 370,000 clones, 85% to 90% seen once. Recruitment covered about two dozen US areas and drew participants whose ages spanned roughly 18 to 90 years. Resolution of symptoms, clearance, or two negative PCRs was present in recovered Cohort 3 donors.

V is TRBV9 and J is TRBJ1-1; D might be TRBD1 (6 bases). Sample: PBMCs or T cells enriched from blood (not recorded which). The sequence derives from a man aged 18 to 30 who had recovered from COVID-19. The CDR3 nucleotides read TGTGCCAGCAGCGCCCGGACAGCCCCCACTGAAGCTTTCTTT. Translated, it gives CASSARTAPTEAFF.